Below, 25 T cell receptor beta chains from the same sample are listed, as sequenced in a study of T-cell memory formation after mild COVID-19. TCRdb re-called the 5' RACE reads through MiXCR, storing one row per CDR3 protein. The data show about 90,000 distinct CDR3 sequences, approximately 15% seen once. Source material: PBMCs or a T cell subset sorted from them (not recorded which). Source of these receptors: a man between 18 and 29 years old who had mild COVID-19 (a few samples of this study predate the infection). Cell type and time point are not known.

The chain has TRBV7-2 and TRBJ2-7, with D perhaps given as TRBD1 or TRBD2 (5 bases each). V lost 0 bases and J lost 2, with 8 bases in between. This CDR3 region has 14 residues. Per the germline V gene, CDR1 is SGHTA and CDR2 is FQGNSA. The CDR3 region is CASSLAGVTYEQYF. CDR3 in DNA: TGTGCCAGCAGCTTAGCGGGGGTGACCTACGAGCAGTACTTC.

As regards this clonotype: Because it lacks the conserved phenylalanine or tryptophan at the end, this CDR3 is likely a read error. The DNA is left out, because the CDR3 cannot be placed on it with certainty; the CDR3 is given as TCRdb lists it. This chain joins TRBV6-8 and TRBJ2-4; TRBD2 is the table's D call and was not checked against the DNA. The length of the CDR3 is 11 amino acids, counting both ends. Looked up from germline, CDR1 is MNHGY and CDR2 is SAAAGT. CDR3: CASRGLAGTPS.

The rearrangement links TRBV5-1 to TRBJ2-2; perhaps TRBD2 as D (5 bases). Germline CDR1 and CDR2: SGHRS and YFSETQ. The CDR3 runs 18 residues. The V and J ends lost 4 bases and 2 bases respectively, with 21 bases between them. The CDR3 sequence: CASSPITRHLRNTGELFF. The CDR3 DNA sequence: TGCGCCAGCAGCCCGATCACTAGACACCTTAGAAACACCGGGGAGCTGTTTTTT.

The sample holds a few counts of this clonotype. CDR3 coding DNA: TGTGCCACCAGCAGAGTTGCGGAAGAGACCCAGTACTTC. Translating gives CATSRVAEETQYF. This rearrangement joins TRBV15 to TRBJ2-5; no clear D gene. The CDR3 runs 13 residues. Germline V gene lookup returns CDR1 LNHNV and CDR2 YYDKDF (reference sequence). Trimming took 1 base from V and 3 from J, leaving 6 bases between them.

The chain is built from TRBV4-3 and TRBJ2-3, with D possibly TRBD1 on 5 matching bases. The CDR3 is 14 amino acids. Germline V gene data show CDR1 as LGHNA and CDR2 as YSLEER. Between the trimmed V and J ends, which lost 1 base and 3 bases, there was a span of 8 bases. CDR3 sequence reads: CASSQGKGTDTQYF. The CDR3 DNA follows: TGCGCCAGCAGCCAAGGAAAGGGGACAGATACGCAGTATTTT.

In its sample, this clonotype was seen a few times. The chain employs TRBV7-2 and TRBJ1-1; D is ambiguous. Trimming stripped 1 base from V and 1 base from J, with 13 bases between. This CDR3 has 16 amino acids. Germline V gene sequence: CDR1 SGHTA, CDR2 FQGNSA. Here the CDR3 DNA reads TGTGCCAGCAGCTTAGTAGGCCCGGACCCGAACACTGAAGCTTTCTTT. Translation: CASSLVGPDPNTEAFF.

At least ten counts were recorded for this clonotype. V and J are TRBV30 and TRBJ2-7; TRBD2 matches 8 bases. Trimming removed 3 bases from V and 5 bases from J; junction bases left unmatched: 9. Germline V gives CDR1 GTSNPN, CDR2 SVGIG (reference sequence). There are 14 residues in the CDR3. The DNA of the CDR3 is TGTGCCTGGAGCGCCTTGCGCGGGGGGAACGAGCAGTACTTC. Protein: CAWSALRGGNEQYF. The variable domain in full, with the rest retrieved from reference TRBV30 and TRBJ2-7, is SQTIHQWPATLVQPVGSPLSLECTVEGTSNPNLYWYRQAAGRGLQLLFYSVGIGQISSEVPQNLSASRPQDRQFILSSKKLLLSDSGFYLCAWSALRGGNEQYFGPGTRLTVT.

In this sample, this clonotype turned up many times. The J gene is TRBJ1-2, the V gene TRBV7-9; D gene unclear. In germline, CDR1 is SEHNR, CDR2 FQNEAQ (reference sequence). The CDR3 extends over 18 amino acids. Trimming took 5 bases from V and 0 from J, leaving 22 bases between them. Written as DNA, the CDR3 is TGTGCCAGCAGCCCATCGGGCTTTAAACACAGAGCTAACTATGGCTACACCTTC. Its protein is CASSPSGFKHRANYGYTF.

The V call is TRBV7-2, the J call TRBJ1-1; 7 nucleotides line up with TRBD1. CDR1 and CDR2 from the germline V gene are SGHTA and FQGNSA. Unmatched junction bases numbered 11, after V lost 5 bases and J lost 5 bases. The CDR3 is 15 residues long. In nucleotides, the CDR3 is TGTGCCAGCAGCCCACAGACAGGGTTCCTTACTGAAGCTTTCTTT. Amino acids: CASSPQTGFLTEAFF.

This clonotype appeared many times. This CDR3 reads CASSVPGGTDNEQFF. CDR3 coding DNA: TGTGCCAGCAGCGTCCCCGGCGGTACGGACAATGAGCAGTTCTTC. V and J are TRBV9 and TRBJ2-1; D is unclear. This CDR3 is built from 15 residues. Germline V gene lookup returns CDR1 SGDLS and CDR2 YYNGEE. The V end lost 2 bases, the J end lost 5 bases, and 14 bases lay between the germline ends.

Many counts were recorded for this clonotype. This rearrangement joins TRBV4-1 to TRBJ2-3, with a tentative D call TRBD1 (6 bases). Germline V gives CDR1 MGHRA, CDR2 YSYEKL. The CDR3 has 15 amino acids. V was clipped by 2 bases and J by 4 bases, with 13 bases between them. This CDR3 reads CASSQFGQKSDTQYF. The CDR3 coding sequence is TGCGCCAGCAGCCAATTTGGACAGAAATCAGATACGCAGTATTTT.

This clonotype came up many times. The rearrangement joins TRBV12-3 or TRBV12-4 to TRBJ2-2; D gene uncertain. V lost 6 bases and J 7 bases, leaving 6 bases between the germline ends. This CDR3 is 11 amino acids long. CDR3 region: CASSSDGELFF. The CDR3 region has the DNA TGTGCCAGCAGCAGTGACGGGGAGCTGTTTTTT.

This clonotype was detected a few times. The chain combines TRBV4-3 with TRBJ2-7; 8 bases align to TRBD1. The CDR3 has 13 amino acids. The germline V gene has CDR1 LGHNA and CDR2 YSLEER. Trimming at V came to 3 bases and at J to 4 bases, leaving 2 bases not matched to a gene. DNA for the CDR3: TGCGCCAGCAGCCAGTGGACAGGGTACGAGCAGTACTTC. This gives the protein CASSQWTGYEQYF.

This clonotype was seen at least ten times. The rearrangement uses TRBV6-1 and TRBJ2-1; the D gene could be TRBD1 or TRBD2 (5 bases each). Germline V gives CDR1 MNHNS, CDR2 SASEGT. The V end was cut by 3 bases, the J end by 5 bases, with 8 bases between. The length of the CDR3 is 13 residues. CDR3 DNA: TGTGCCAGCAGTGAGGGGACCAACAATGAGCAGTTCTTC. The encoded protein is CASSEGTNNEQFF.

This CDR3 is CASSYSGGPMNTEAFF. The CDR3 nucleotides are TGTGCCAGCAGTTACTCGGGTGGACCTATGAACACTGAAGCTTTCTTT. The chain has TRBV6-5 and TRBJ1-1; D gene unclear. CDR1 is MNHEY, CDR2 SVGAGI, per germline. This CDR3 spans 16 amino acids. Trimming took off 0 bases at V and 0 bases at J, with 11 bases between the two ends.

The genes are TRBV2 and TRBJ2-1; no definite D call. Trimming shortened V by 7 bases and J by 8 bases, and 12 bases separated the two germline ends. This CDR3 has 12 amino acids. Germline-derived CDR1 and CDR2 are SNHLY and FYNNEI. The CDR3 reads CASIPAGDEQFF. The CDR3 bases are TGTGCCAGCATCCCCGCTGGGGATGAGCAGTTCTTC.

The V gene is TRBV9, the J gene TRBJ1-4, with 8 bases identical to TRBD1. This CDR3 contains 15 residues. Per germline, CDR1 SGDLS and CDR2 YYNGEE. J lost 7 bases, V lost 3 bases, and 8 bases had no gene match. CDR3 loop: CASSAQGARIEKLFF. DNA of the CDR3: TGTGCCAGCAGCGCCCAGGGGGCAAGGATTGAAAAACTGTTTTTT.

The genes are TRBV6-2 or TRBV6-3 and TRBJ1-5; D gene ambiguous. The CDR3 is 12 amino acids. Germline V gene data show CDR1 as MNHEY and CDR2 as SVGEGT. Trimming cost V 4 bases and J 7 bases, with 8 bases left between them. CDR3 bases: TGTGCCAGCAGTTCCAGTTTACAGCCCCAGCATTTT. Protein: CASSSSLQPQHF.

This rearrangement joins TRBV4-2 to TRBJ2-7; the D gene is possibly TRBD2 (5 bases). Trimming left V 0 bases short and J 4 bases short, with 16 bases between. The CDR3 runs to 16 residues. Germline V gene data show CDR1 as LGHNA and CDR2 as YNFKEQ. The CDR3 sequence is CASSQEGVLPYYEQYF. In DNA form, the CDR3 reads TGTGCCAGCAGCCAAGAGGGAGTCCTTCCCTATTACGAGCAGTACTTC.

This clonotype was seen a handful of times. This sequence joins TRBV4-3 and TRBJ1-2; D is perhaps TRBD1 (5 bases). The CDR3 is 14 residues long. From germline, CDR1 is LGHNA and CDR2 YSLEER. V lost 1 base and J lost 9, with 15 bases in between. The chain's CDR3 is CASSQGLGGRSYTF. The CDR3 coding sequence is TGCGCCAGCAGCCAAGGTCTGGGGGGAAGGAGCTACACCTTC.

Ten or more counts support this clonotype. The rearrangement links TRBV4-1 to TRBJ2-5, with 7 positions matching TRBD1. After removal of 3 bases from V and 3 bases from J, the junction contained 10 bases not matched to a gene. This CDR3 region has 16 residues. CDR1 is MGHRA, CDR2 YSYEKL, per germline. The CDR3 DNA follows: TGCGCCAGCAGCCAGGAACAGGGGTCGGAGGAAGAGACCCAGTACTTC. This sequence encodes CASSQEQGSEEETQYF.

This clonotype was counted between two and nine times. The chain uses TRBV7-9 and TRBJ1-2; TRBD1 is a possible D gene (5 bases). This CDR3 has 14 residues. CDR1 is SEHNR and CDR2 is FQNEAQ in the germline V gene (reference sequence). Trimming removed 4 bases from V and 2 bases from J, with 11 bases in between. CDR3 region: CASSSTQGNYGYTF. The CDR3 DNA sequence: TGTGCCAGCAGCTCCACTCAGGGCAACTATGGCTACACCTTC. The full variable domain, rest sourced from reference TRBV7-9 and TRBJ1-2, is DTGVSQNPRHKITKRGQNVTFRCDPISEHNRLYWYRQTLGQGPEFLTYFQNEAQLEKSRLLSDRFSAERPKGSFSTLEIQRTEQGDSAMYLCASSSTQGNYGYTFGSGTRLTVV.

This clonotype was counted only a few times. The CDR3 loop reads CASSYTGDFYGYTF. The CDR3 nucleotides are TGTGCCAGCAGCTATACAGGGGACTTCTATGGCTACACCTTC. The rearrangement links TRBV7-9 to TRBJ1-2; 7 nucleotides agree with TRBD1. Germline CDR1 SEHNR, CDR2 FQNEAQ (reference sequence). The CDR3 has 14 residues. V was clipped by 4 bases and J by 4 bases; unmatched bases: 6.

This clonotype was observed many times. This rearrangement joins TRBV4-1 to TRBJ2-5; weak D call: TRBD1 (6 bases). V shed 6 bases and J shed 1 base, with 9 bases lying between them. Germline CDR1 MGHRA, CDR2 YSYEKL. CDR3 length: 13 residues. In DNA form, the CDR3 reads TGCGCCAGCAGGGGGGCCGCCCAAGAGACCCAGTACTTC. This sequence encodes CASRGAAQETQYF.

This clonotype was seen a handful of times. The V call is TRBV9, the J call TRBJ1-2; D gene ambiguous. Germline V CDR1 and CDR2: SGDLS, YYNGEE. Trimming removed 0 bases from V and 0 bases from J, with 6 bases in between. The CDR3 runs 14 residues. CDR3 in amino acids: CASSVAHANYGYTF. CDR3 in DNA: TGTGCCAGCAGCGTAGCTCACGCTAACTATGGCTACACCTTC.